The present T cell receptor (beta chain) was sequenced within a study of shared clonotypes between healthy human individuals. Study summary: CD4 naive cells filled three plates per donor, CD4 memory three, CD8 naive two and CD8 memory one. Study-wide points: Clonotypes shared by all four sorted-subset donors had higher generation probabilities than non-shared clonotypes. The study generally estimated greater richness for naive than memory subsets.

Assay used: immunoSEQ multiplex PCR; TCRdb lists only in-frame clones, some missing. The data contain millions of clones, 85% to 95% of them singletons. Regarding this clone: The antigen is unknown.

The naive CD8 population came from CD45RO-negative cells selected for CCR7, without terminally differentiated effector memory CD45RA+ cells. There were no recent acute infections or vaccinations among the donors, who were healthy HIV-negative adults. Germline values: CDR1 SGHRS, CDR2 YFSETQ. The CDR3 spans 16 residues. The trim removed 0 bases at V and 5 bases at J, leaving 9 bases unmatched. The chain recombines TRBV5-1 with TRBJ2-5, with 8 bases matching TRBD1. The sample taken for sequencing was naive CD8+ T cells from PBMCs. This receptor was obtained from a man between 18 and 35 years old in good health. Some clones in this sample may be carry-over from other donors' samples. The CDR3 is CASSLGQGAFPETQYF. CDR3 nucleotides: TGCGCCAGCAGCTTGGGGCAGGGGGCCTTCCCCGAGACCCAGTACTTC.